These 16 T cell receptor beta chains were sequenced from one sample in a study of cytomegalovirus exposure and HLA in healthy donors. This PCR relied on a set of 60 Vbeta primers and 13 Jbeta primers. TCRdb's copy holds only in-frame clones and misses some; the assay was immunoSEQ multiplex PCR. The repertoire holds about 160,000 clones, roughly three quarters seen once, with around 9.8% in the top ten. Sequenced material: PBMCs. The source is a man aged 18 to 29 in good health and CMV-seropositive.

The chain links TRBV5-8 to TRBJ1-1; D is perhaps TRBD1 (5 bases). Germline values: CDR1 SGHTS, CDR2 YDEGEE. V lost 4 bases to trimming and J lost 4 bases, with 14 bases between them. This CDR3 is built from 14 residues. The CDR3 DNA follows: TGTGCCAGCAGCCGGCCAGGGCGCGGCACTGAAGCTTTCTTT. It yields the protein CASSRPGRGTEAFF.

A remark on this clone: An end of the junction differs from the germline gene, which may be a read error. This CDR3 is CASSESWAGANGLTF. The CDR3 DNA follows: TGTGCCAGCAGTGAAAGCTGGGCTGGGGCCAACGGCCTGACTTTC. The chain recombines TRBV6-1 with TRBJ2-6; D is possibly TRBD1 (5 bases). CDR3 length equals 15 residues. Germline CDR1 reads MNHNS; CDR2 reads SASEGT.

The gene calls are TRBV4-1 and TRBJ2-7, with TRBD1 as a possible D gene (5 bases). Germline CDR1 is MGHRA and CDR2 is YSYEKL. CDR3 length: 15 residues. The ends were cut back, 0 bases at V and 7 bases at J, with 16 bases in the middle. Here the CDR3 reads CASSQDPGLLGEQYF. For the CDR3, the DNA is TGCGCCAGCAGCCAAGATCCAGGGTTATTGGGGGAGCAGTACTTC.

The rearrangement joins TRBV27 to TRBJ2-5; a weak D match, TRBD2 (7 bases). This CDR3 has 14 amino acids. Germline CDR1 and CDR2: MNHEY and SMNVEV (reference sequence). Trimming took 6 bases from V and 5 from J, leaving 16 bases between them. The CDR3 nucleotides are TGTGCCAGCAGCTGGAGGGGGGGGCGGGAGACCCAGTACTTC. Translated, it gives CASSWRGGRETQYF.

The chain recombines TRBV19 with TRBJ1-2; no reliable D call. Per germline, CDR1 LNHDA and CDR2 SQIVND (reference sequence). CDR3 length equals 12 residues. Trimming removed 3 bases at V and 4 bases at J, with 6 bases between. CDR3 protein: CASSIQSYGYTF. In DNA, the CDR3 is TGTGCCAGTAGTATTCAGTCCTATGGCTACACCTTC. The full variable domain, in which reference TRBV19 and TRBJ1-2 provide the parts outside the CDR3, is DGGITQSPKYLFRKEGQNVTLSCEQNLNHDAMYWYRQDPGQGLRLIYYSQIVNDFQKGDIAEGYSVSREKKESFPLTVTSAQKNPTAFYLCASSIQSYGYTFGSGTRLTVV.

This clone was seen a few times. J is TRBJ1-4 and V is TRBV29-1; perhaps TRBD1 as D (6 bases). V was trimmed by 6 bases and J by 7 bases, leaving 12 bases between them. The CDR3 has 12 residues. The germline V gene encodes CDR1 SQVTM and CDR2 ANQGSEA. The CDR3 protein is CSVGYRVEKLFF. DNA of the CDR3: TGCAGCGTGGGCTACAGGGTTGAAAAACTGTTTTTT.

V is TRBV27 and J is TRBJ2-1; D unresolved. Per germline, CDR1 MNHEY and CDR2 SMNVEV (reference sequence). The CDR3 sequence is 14 residues long. Trimming left V 5 bases short and J 2 bases short, with 10 bases between. In DNA form, the CDR3 reads TGTGCCAGCAGTCCCAGTGGTACCTACAATGAGCAGTTCTTC. Amino acids: CASSPSGTYNEQFF.

The CDR3 protein is CASTTGSGNTIYF. DNA of the CDR3: TGTGCCAGCACTACAGGGTCTGGAAACACCATATATTTT. The V call is TRBV6-1, the J call TRBJ1-3; TRBD1 might be the D (6 bases). Trimming stripped 7 bases from V and 1 base from J, with 8 bases between. Germline CDR1 MNHNS, CDR2 SASEGT. The CDR3 is 13 amino acids.

The chain has TRBV6-5 and TRBJ1-2, with a weak D call TRBD1 (5 bases). V lost 5 bases to trimming and J lost 5 bases, with 18 bases between them. The CDR3 is made up of 15 amino acids. CDR1 is MNHEY and CDR2 is SVGAGI in the germline V gene. As DNA, the CDR3 is TGTGCCAGCAGTGGACGGGGGGTGGCGGGTTATGGCTACACCTTC. Protein sequence: CASSGRGVAGYGYTF.

The chain recombines TRBV7-3 with TRBJ2-2; 9 nucleotides align to TRBD1. There are 15 residues in the CDR3. V was pared by 5 bases and J by 5 bases, with 6 bases of the junction left unmatched. Germline assignment: CDR1 SGHTA and CDR2 FQGTGA. The CDR3 loop reads CASSKTGTGTGELFF. In DNA, the CDR3 is TGTGCCAGCAGCAAGACCGGGACAGGGACCGGGGAGCTGTTTTTT. Full variable domain (missing parts from reference TRBV7-3 and TRBJ2-2): GAGVSQTPSNKVTEKGKYVELRCDPISGHTALYWYRQSLGQGPEFLIYFQGTGAADDSGLPNDRFFAVRPEGSVSTLKIQRTERGDSAVYLCASSKTGTGTGELFFGEGSRLTVL.

The chain combines TRBV2 with TRBJ1-2; D is perhaps TRBD1 (5 bases). The CDR3 totals 14 residues. Looked up from germline, CDR1 is SNHLY and CDR2 is FYNNEI. The V and J ends lost 1 base and 8 bases respectively, with 14 bases between them. The DNA for the CDR3 is TGTGCCAGCAGTGAAGGTGGCAGGGTTTACGGCTACACCTTC. As protein: CASSEGGRVYGYTF.

V gene TRBV4-3 combines with J gene TRBJ2-3; D may be TRBD2 (7 bases). CDR1 and CDR2 from the germline V gene are LGHNA and YSLEER. Trimming took off 1 base at V and 2 bases at J, with 10 bases between the two ends. The CDR3 is 15 residues long. Here the CDR3 reads CASSQGGGLTDTQYF. The CDR3, as DNA: TGCGCCAGCAGCCAAGGCGGGGGCCTCACAGATACGCAGTATTTT.

The gene calls are TRBV6-1 and TRBJ2-1, with no clear D. The CDR3 sequence is 12 residues long. CDR1 and CDR2 from the germline V gene are MNHNS and SASEGT. Trimming removed 0 bases at V and 7 bases at J, with 4 bases between. The CDR3, as DNA: TGTGCCAGCAGTGAAGCGTTAAATGAGCAGTTCTTC. Translated, it gives CASSEALNEQFF.

The V call is TRBV5-4, the J call TRBJ1-2; D remains unclear. CDR1 is SGHNT, CDR2 YYREEE, per germline (reference sequence). V lost 0 bases and J 1 base, leaving 4 bases between the germline ends. The CDR3 is made up of 13 amino acids. CDR3 protein: CASSLDYNYGYTF. As DNA, the CDR3 is TGTGCCAGCAGCTTGGACTATAACTATGGCTACACCTTC.

The V and J genes are TRBV5-1 and TRBJ2-3, with D tentatively TRBD2 (6 bases). V was shortened by 6 bases and J by 1 base, with 9 bases between the two germline ends. This CDR3 spans 13 amino acids. Germline values: CDR1 SGHRS, CDR2 YFSETQ. The CDR3 DNA sequence: TGCGCCAGCACTGCTAGCGGCACAGATACGCAGTATTTT. Encoded protein: CASTASGTDTQYF.

This chain uses TRBV18 with TRBJ2-7; 14 bases agree with TRBD2. V was clipped by 2 bases and J by 5 bases; unmatched bases: 5. Germline V gives CDR1 KGHSH, CDR2 LQKENI. The CDR3 consists of 16 residues. Here the CDR3 reads CASSPRGLAGAHEQYF. CDR3 in DNA: TGTGCCAGCTCACCAAGGGGACTAGCGGGAGCCCACGAGCAGTACTTC.